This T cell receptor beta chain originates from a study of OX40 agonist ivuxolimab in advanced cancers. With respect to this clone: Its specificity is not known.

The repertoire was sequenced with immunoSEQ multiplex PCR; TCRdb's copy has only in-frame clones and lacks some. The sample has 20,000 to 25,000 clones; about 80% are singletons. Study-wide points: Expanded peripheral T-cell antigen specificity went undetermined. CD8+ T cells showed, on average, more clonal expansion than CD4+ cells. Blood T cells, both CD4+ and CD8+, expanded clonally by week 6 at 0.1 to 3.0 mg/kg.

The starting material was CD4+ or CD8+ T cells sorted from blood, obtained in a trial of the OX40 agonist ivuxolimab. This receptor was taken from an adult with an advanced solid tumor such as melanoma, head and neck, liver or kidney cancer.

CDR3 loop: CASSPRGRTDQPQHF. CDR3 sequence (DNA): TGTGCCAGTAGCCCTCGGGGGAGGACGGATCAGCCCCAGCATTTT. The rearrangement uses TRBV19 and TRBJ1-5; D might be TRBD1 (5 bases). Looked up from germline, CDR1 is LNHDA and CDR2 is SQIVND (reference sequence). This CDR3 is built from 15 residues. Trimming took 6 bases from V and 5 from J, leaving 17 bases between them.